The rows below give T cell receptor beta chains drawn from one sample of a study of T cells after yellow fever vaccination. TCRdb processed the 5' RACE reads anew with MiXCR; each CDR3 protein has one entry. The sample comprises about 310,000 distinct CDR3 sequences, 3.6% of which are singletons, and roughly a quarter rests with the top ten. The source material was PBMCs, sampled on the day of the yellow fever booster vaccination. Source of these receptors: a man aged 18 to 30 who received the YFV17D yellow fever vaccine. The CDR3 runs from the conserved cysteine through the conserved F or W.

TRBJ1-2	TRBV7-2	CASSGGEGYGYTF
TRBJ2-7	TRBV5-1	CASSLVGGPEQYF
TRBJ2-7	TRBV7-9	CASSFERNYEQYF
TRBJ1-1	TRBV4-3	CASSQDGLLRDTEAFF
TRBJ2-2	TRBV12-3/TRBV12-4	CASSLGVRGPGLGELFF
TRBJ2-5	TRBV7-9	CASSHPAGVQETQYF
TRBJ2-4	TRBV20-1	CSARARARNIQYF
TRBJ1-3	TRBV5-1	CASSWGTGENTIYF
TRBJ1-6	TRBV12-3/TRBV12-4	CASSLPLGSPLHF
TRBJ2-2	TRBV6-2/TRBV6-3	CASSYLGGHGELFF
TRBJ1-4	TRBV5-5	CASSLAHRTGGEKLFF
TRBJ2-6	TRBV5-8	CASSFWGGANVLTF
TRBJ2-3	TRBV5-1	CASSLDLGSTDTQYF
TRBJ2-3	TRBV27	CASREGGAVPTDTQYF
TRBJ2-2	TRBV7-3	CASSFGPNTGELFF
TRBJ1-2	TRBV2	CASTLRSGYTF
TRBJ2-1	TRBV7-6	CASSLDRDGNNEQFF
TRBJ1-5	TRBV20-1	CSASWQGIKQPQHF
TRBJ2-1	TRBV5-1	CASSFQGGWEDEQFF
TRBJ2-2	TRBV20-1	CSARVAGRVTGELFF
TRBJ2-1	TRBV20-1	CSARKYNEQFF
TRBJ2-1	TRBV7-9	CASSPINEQFF
TRBJ1-6	TRBV20-1	CSARELGRLNNSPLHF
TRBJ1-1	TRBV4-1	CASSQGMQGARGTEAFF
TRBJ1-1	TRBV5-1	CASSLEPGYAEAFF
TRBJ1-1	TRBV19	CASSISSGTGNTEAFF
TRBJ2-2	TRBV5-6	CASSFALDGELFF
TRBJ1-2	TRBV6-6	CASSFGTAYGYTF
TRBJ2-5	TRBV28	CASSSVVGGSVETQYF
TRBJ1-4	TRBV30	CARKTGTYEKLFF
TRBJ2-3	TRBV4-1	CASSQRTSGVGIDTQYF
TRBJ2-3	TRBV27	CASSFAGEDTQYF
TRBJ2-4	TRBV18	CASSPPNAEPNIQYF
TRBJ2-3	TRBV5-1	CASSSLDSITDTQYF
TRBJ1-2	TRBV7-2	CASSREGSLDSNYGYTF
TRBJ2-4	TRBV5-1	CASSQQGENIQYF
TRBJ1-1	TRBV20-1	CSARDRKGADTEAFF
TRBJ1-2	TRBV11-3	CASSLTTDGRETYGYTF
TRBJ2-7	TRBV4-3	CASSQEPLYEQYF
TRBJ2-6	TRBV5-6	CASSSDRLLSGANVLTF
TRBJ1-5	TRBV7-2	CASSQFASNQPQHF
TRBJ2-3	TRBV19	CASSSTSASTDTQYF
TRBJ1-2	TRBV5-1	CASSRLPSDGAQGYTF
TRBJ2-7	TRBV20-1	CSARGQGKIPYEQYF
TRBJ1-1	TRBV20-1	CSAPPAGSTEAFF
TRBJ1-6	TRBV6-5	CATRAYNSPLHF
TRBJ2-4	TRBV6-5	CASSYDRGSIQYF
TRBJ1-1	TRBV19	CASSIGRTEAFF
TRBJ2-5	TRBV5-6	CASSLDREETQYF
TRBJ2-6	TRBV5-6	CASSLGGPGRVSGANVLTF
TRBJ1-4	TRBV6-5	CASSPTDATNEKLFF
TRBJ2-7	TRBV11-2	CASSLVRSSITGMNEQYF
TRBJ2-1	TRBV5-1	CASSLATSGGSYNEQFF
TRBJ2-1	TRBV12-3/TRBV12-4	CASNQRGNEQFF
TRBJ2-5	TRBV5-1	CARRSRGETQYF